This T cell receptor beta chain is drawn from a study of T-cell memory formation after mild COVID-19. Germline loops: CDR1 SGHAT, CDR2 FQNNGV. Germline trimming cut 5 bases from V and 4 bases from J; bases unmatched to any gene: 8. The CDR3 loop spans 14 amino acids. MiXCR was run by TCRdb on the 5' RACE reads, yielding one entry per CDR3 protein. This sample has around 440,000 distinct CDR3 sequences; 15% to 20% occur once, and the top ten carry approximately 13%. Study-wide results and limits: Memory cells collected pre-infection included some clones that later responded, suggesting cross-reactive memory joined. Of the contracting clones, CD4+ ones lay mainly in CM and EM, and CD8+ ones in EMRA. A second wave expanding day 15 to 37 was CD4+-biased; contracting clones were balanced.

Concerning this clonotype itself: Antigen: not known.

The receptor's source is an adult woman who had mild COVID-19 (a few samples of this study predate the infection). Cell type and time point are not known. The chain is built from TRBV11-2 and TRBJ2-7; 7 bases agree with TRBD1. Sequencing was performed on PBMCs or a T cell subset sorted from them (not recorded which). The CDR3 sequence is CASSETTGWYEQYF. CDR3 coding DNA: TGTGCCAGCAGCGAGACGACAGGGTGGTACGAGCAGTACTTC.